These 2 T cell receptor beta chains were sequenced from one sample in a study of T cell repertoires in cytomegalovirus infection (dated by TCRdb to the late 2010s). The sample's treatment or condition label, decoded: in vitro stimulation with specific CMV peptide epitopes to enrich CMV-specific T cells. No antigen has been assigned to these receptors. Sequenced on an Illumina HiSeq 1500. TCRdb reran the public reads through fastp at Q25 and MiXCR, keeping productive beta chains. Every entry covers one CDR3 protein and lists the most common genes and DNA from its rows. Present in this sample are around 900,000 distinct CDR3 sequences, roughly a third of which were seen just once. The ten largest clones add up to 10% to 15% of the sample. Here the sequenced sample was cultured CD8+ T cells from PBMCs, taken from culture after CMV antigen stimulation. Source of these receptors: a human donor in good health (CMV status not recorded). Some clones in this sample may be carry-over from other donors' samples.

The sample holds a few counts of this clonotype. The CDR3 reads CASGPGQVVAPLHF. The CDR3 coding sequence is TGTGCCAGCGGACCCGGGCAGGTTGTTGCACCCCTCCACTTT. The gene calls are TRBV27 and TRBJ1-6; no clear D gene. Trimming stripped 8 bases from V and 11 bases from J, with 19 bases between. The length of the CDR3 is 14 residues. CDR1 MNHEY and CDR2 SMNVEV come from the germline V gene (reference sequence).

This clonotype was counted a few times. The chain is built from TRBV25-1 and TRBJ2-1; no firm D call. CDR1 MGHDK and CDR2 SYGVNS come from the germline V gene. There are 12 residues in the CDR3. V was clipped by 2 bases and J by 10 bases, with 9 bases between them. CDR3 sequence: CASSEVSSEQFF. Written as DNA, the CDR3 is TGTGCCAGCAGTGAAGTTAGTTCCGAGCAGTTCTTC.